The next 27 T cell receptor beta chains were all read from a single sample in a study of identical twins. In TCRdb, the 5' RACE reads were re-called with MiXCR into one record per CDR3 protein. Of roughly 260,000 distinct CDR3 sequences detected, 11% to 15% appear once; the ten largest clones hold approximately 10%. The sample consisted of memory (CD45RO+) T cells sorted from blood. The receptors shown here come from a woman between 18 and 30 years old in good health.

This clonotype has at least ten counts. This sequence joins TRBV7-2 and TRBJ2-1; TRBD2 agrees at 9 bases. Germline V lookup: CDR1 SGHTA, CDR2 FQGNSA. The CDR3 covers 15 residues. The junction had 10 bases not matched to a gene; V was cut back by 6 bases and J by 7 bases. Here the CDR3 DNA reads TGTGCCAGCAGACCAATAGCGCTAGCGGGGAATGAGCAGTTCTTC. Translating it yields CASRPIALAGNEQFF.

This chain connects TRBV13 to TRBJ2-1; 10 nucleotides line up with TRBD2. CDR1 and CDR2 (germline): PRHDT, FYEKMQ (reference sequence). The CDR3 runs 20 residues. J lost 0 bases, V lost 4 bases, and 15 bases had no gene match. CDR3 sequence (DNA): TGTGCCAGCAGCTCCCGACTAGCGGGTCGGGGCCATAGCTCCTACAATGAGCAGTTCTTC. Its translation: CASSSRLAGRGHSSYNEQFF.

In its sample, this clonotype was seen a few times. V usage is TRBV9 and J usage is TRBJ1-6; D not certain. This CDR3 has 14 amino acids. The germline V gene has CDR1 SGDLS and CDR2 YYNGEE. The germline V and J ends were trimmed by 0 bases and 6 bases, with 7 bases remaining between them. This chain's CDR3 is CASSVEFLNSPLHF. For the CDR3, the DNA is TGTGCCAGCAGCGTAGAGTTCCTTAATTCACCCCTCCACTTT.

In its sample, this clonotype was seen a few times. This CDR3 reads CASSPGTGGSGELFF. CDR3 in DNA: TGTGCCAGCAGCCCCGGGACAGGGGGTTCCGGGGAGCTGTTTTTT. The chain couples TRBV7-6 to TRBJ2-2; TRBD1 matches 11 bases. V lost 5 bases to trimming and J lost 6 bases; unmatched junction nucleotides: 5. CDR3 size: 15 residues. Germline CDR1 is SGHVS and CDR2 is FNYEAQ.

This clonotype came up once. The chain's CDR3 is CASGKRGIYQETQYF. DNA for the CDR3: TGTGCCAGCGGCAAGCGGGGGATTTACCAAGAGACCCAGTACTTC. V usage is TRBV7-2 and J usage is TRBJ2-5, with TRBD2 matching over 8 bases. The junction had 8 bases not matched to a gene; V was cut back by 8 bases and J by 0 bases. CDR1 and CDR2 from the germline V gene are SGHTA and FQGNSA. The CDR3 is 15 residues long. Full variable domain (missing parts from reference TRBV7-2 and TRBJ2-5): GAGVSQSPSNKVTEKGKDVELRCDPISGHTALYWYRQSLGQGLEFLIYFQGNSAPDKSGLPSDRFSAERTGGSVSTLTIQRTQQEDSAVYLCASGKRGIYQETQYFGPGTRLLVL.

This clonotype was observed a few times. The CDR3 reads CSADPTSGDRDTQYF. The CDR3 region has the DNA TGCAGTGCCGACCCTACTAGCGGGGATAGAGATACGCAGTATTTT. The gene calls are TRBV20-1 and TRBJ2-3; 10 bases map to TRBD2. V dropped 6 bases and J dropped 5; count of bases not matched to a gene: 11. The CDR3 is 15 amino acids. Germline V gene data show CDR1 as DFQATT and CDR2 as SNEGSKA (reference sequence).

The V and J genes are TRBV20-1 and TRBJ2-7, with 10 bases aligning to TRBD2. CDR1 and CDR2 (germline): DFQATT, SNEGSKA (reference sequence). Trimming removed 1 base from V and 6 bases from J; junction bases left unmatched: 3. The CDR3 extends over 13 amino acids. CDR3 amino acids: CSARGLAGVEQYF. CDR3 DNA: TGCAGTGCTAGAGGGCTAGCGGGAGTCGAGCAGTACTTC.

Ten or more counts support this clonotype. The gene calls are TRBV5-1 and TRBJ2-5; D call uncertain. From germline, CDR1 is SGHRS and CDR2 YFSETQ. CDR3 size: 13 residues. V shed 2 bases and J shed 3 bases, with 8 bases lying between them. CDR3 protein: CASSFSGEETQYF. CDR3 DNA: TGCGCCAGCAGCTTCTCTGGGGAAGAGACCCAGTACTTC.

In this sample, this clonotype turned up a few times. V usage is TRBV18 and J usage is TRBJ2-2, with 7 positions matching TRBD1. V lost 0 bases, J lost 4 bases, and 5 bases stayed unmatched. Germline V gene sequence: CDR1 KGHSH, CDR2 LQKENI. This CDR3 contains 16 residues. CDR3 sequence reads: CASSPPGQVPTGELFF. CDR3 DNA: TGTGCCAGCTCACCACCTGGACAGGTCCCCACCGGGGAGCTGTTTTTT.

The rearrangement joins TRBV20-1 to TRBJ2-1; 11 nucleotides line up with TRBD2. Germline assignment: CDR1 DFQATT and CDR2 SNEGSKA (reference sequence). This CDR3 is 15 amino acids long. V lost 6 bases, J lost 8 bases, and 12 bases stayed unmatched. The CDR3 is CSAPIAGGHEDEQFF. CDR3 sequence (DNA): TGCAGTGCCCCAATAGCGGGAGGGCATGAGGATGAGCAGTTCTTC.

This clonotype was counted a few times. The chain is built from TRBV12-3 or TRBV12-4 and TRBJ2-4; 7 positions match TRBD1. The CDR3 runs to 16 residues. The V gene end was trimmed by 1 base and the J gene end by 9 bases; junction bases not matched to a gene: 12. For the CDR3, the DNA is TGTGCCAGCAGTTTAGTTAACAGGGGTCGTGTAGCCATTCAGTACTTC. The encoded protein is CASSLVNRGRVAIQYF.

To note about this clonotype: With a much larger clone just one base away, this may be a read error. The CDR3 loop reads CASSLPLQSSYNEKFF. In DNA, the CDR3 is TGCGCCAGCAGCTTGCCTTTACAGAGCTCCTACAATGAGAAGTTCTTC. The chain has TRBV5-1 and TRBJ2-1; D is uncertain. The CDR3 covers 16 residues. Germline V gene sequence: CDR1 SGHRS, CDR2 YFSETQ.

This clonotype appeared a few times. The rearrangement uses TRBV5-1 and TRBJ2-7, with a tentative D call TRBD1 (6 bases). Trimming cost V 0 bases and J 6 bases, with 19 bases left between them. This CDR3 contains 16 residues. Germline lookup yields CDR1 SGHRS and CDR2 YFSETQ. In nucleotides, the CDR3 is TGCGCCAGCAGCTTGGCCCCCGGGACAACAGCTCCCGAGCAGTACTTC. Encoded protein: CASSLAPGTTAPEQYF.

This clonotype was detected a few times. The rearrangement links TRBV20-1 to TRBJ2-1; D is unresolved. This CDR3 spans 12 amino acids. Trimming stripped 5 bases from V and 6 bases from J, with 11 bases between. Germline-derived CDR1 and CDR2 are DFQATT and SNEGSKA (reference sequence). The CDR3 bases are TGCAGTGCTTATGAAGGGATCAATGAGCAGTTCTTC. It specifies CSAYEGINEQFF.

The gene calls are TRBV9 and TRBJ2-1, with D unclear. This CDR3 is built from 14 residues. Germline V gene lookup returns CDR1 SGDLS and CDR2 YYNGEE. Trimming removed 0 bases at V and 0 bases at J, with 4 bases between. CDR3 coding DNA: TGTGCCAGCAGCGTAGGCTTCTCCTACAATGAGCAGTTCTTC. This gives the protein CASSVGFSYNEQFF.

The gene calls are TRBV29-1 and TRBJ1-1, with TRBD1 identical over 7 bases. The CDR3 covers 13 residues. Trimming took 3 bases from V and 4 from J; bases not matched to a gene: 5. CDR1 is SQVTM and CDR2 is ANQGSEA in the germline V gene. CDR3 sequence: CSVEGQSGTEAFF. CDR3 DNA: TGCAGCGTTGAGGGACAGTCGGGCACTGAAGCTTTCTTT.

The genes are TRBV10-3 and TRBJ2-2; D possibly corresponds to TRBD2 (6 bases). Germline V gene sequence: CDR1 ENHRY, CDR2 SYGVKD. V was cut by 5 bases and J by 1 base, with 11 bases left in between. This CDR3 is 15 amino acids long. CDR3 in DNA: TGTGCCATCAGTAACGGCGGGATGAACACCGGGGAGCTGTTTTTT. Encoded protein: CAISNGGMNTGELFF.

This clonotype occurred a few times. The rearrangement joins TRBV11-1 to TRBJ2-7; 7 bases agree with TRBD1. The CDR3 is 15 amino acids. The V segment lost 1 base and the J segment 0 bases; nucleotides outside the gene matches: 3. The germline CDR1 and CDR2 sequences are SGHAT and FQDESV (reference sequence). CDR3 region: CASSLEGTASYEQYF. The CDR3 bases are TGTGCCAGCAGCTTAGAGGGGACAGCCTCCTACGAGCAGTACTTC.

This clonotype came up a few times. The genes are TRBV6-2 or TRBV6-3 and TRBJ1-5; no definite D call. CDR1 and CDR2 from the germline V gene are MNHEY and SVGEGT. The CDR3 loop spans 14 amino acids. The germline V and J ends were trimmed by 6 bases and 3 bases, with 12 bases remaining between them. The DNA for the CDR3 is TGTGCCAGCAGCCTCCATGGCGTCAATCAGCCCCAGCATTTT. This gives the protein CASSLHGVNQPQHF.

This clonotype was seen at least ten times. A junction boundary mismatches the germline segment, possibly from a read error. The V call is TRBV5-1, the J call TRBJ2-7; D may be TRBD1 (6 bases). This CDR3 spans 12 amino acids. Germline values: CDR1 SGHRS, CDR2 YFSETQ. CDR3 protein: CASSQQGYEQYF. Written as DNA, the CDR3 is TGTGCCAGCAGTCAACAGGGCTACGAGCAGTACTTC. The entire variable domain, with the rest obtained from reference TRBV5-1 and TRBJ2-7, is as follows: KAGVTQTPRYLIKTRGQQVTLSCSPISGHRSVSWYQQTPGQGLQFLFEYFSETQRNKGNFPGRFSGRQFSNSRSEMNVSTLELGDSALYLCASSQQGYEQYFGPGTRLTVT.

This clonotype occurred a few times. The chain is built from TRBV5-6 and TRBJ2-2; TRBD1 matches at 8 bases. Unmatched junction bases numbered 15, after V lost 5 bases and J lost 6 bases. Germline V gives CDR1 SGHDT, CDR2 YYEEEE. This CDR3 region has 17 residues. DNA for the CDR3: TGTGCCAGCAGGAGATGGGAAATTCAGGGGGCGGCCGGGGAGCTGTTTTTT. Protein: CASRRWEIQGAAGELFF. The full variable domain, completed using reference TRBV5-6 and TRBJ2-2, is DAGVTQSPTHLIKTRGQQVTLRCSPKSGHDTVSWYQQALGQGPQFIFQYYEEEERQRGNFPDRFSGHQFPNYSSELNVNALLLGDSALYLCASRRWEIQGAAGELFFGEGSRLTVL.

The rearrangement links TRBV30 to TRBJ2-4, with D possibly being TRBD1 (5 bases). V lost 1 base, J lost 6 bases, and 13 bases lay in between. Per germline, CDR1 GTSNPN and CDR2 SVGIG (reference sequence). CDR3 size: 14 residues. The CDR3 spells CAWSESLTVNIQYF. Written as DNA, the CDR3 is TGTGCCTGGAGTGAATCCCTGACAGTAAACATTCAGTACTTC.

The chain joins TRBV20-1 to TRBJ1-2; D remains ambiguous. This CDR3 spans 12 amino acids. V shed 3 bases and J shed 4 bases, with 9 bases lying between them. In germline, CDR1 is DFQATT, CDR2 SNEGSKA (reference sequence). CDR3 in DNA: TGCAGTGCTAGGCCCCCGTTCTATGGCTACACCTTC. This translates into CSARPPFYGYTF.

The chain has TRBV3-1 and TRBJ2-1; D gene unclear. Trimming pared 0 bases from V and 3 bases from J, leaving 6 bases between. The germline V gene has CDR1 LGHDT and CDR2 YNNKEL (reference sequence). The CDR3 has 14 residues. The CDR3 DNA is TGTGCCAGCAGCCAAGATTCGATCTACAATGAGCAGTTCTTC. It codes for CASSQDSIYNEQFF.

For this clonotype: It may be a read error: a sequence one base away is much more abundant. V and J are TRBV7-2 and TRBJ2-4; no reliable D call. Germline loops: CDR1 SGHTA, CDR2 FQGNSA. Trimming took off 6 bases at V and 9 bases at J, with 9 bases between the two ends. This CDR3 contains 11 residues. The CDR3 coding sequence is TGTGCCAGCAGTCCTGTCCTCATTCAGTACTTC. It specifies CASSPVLIQYF.

This clonotype was counted a few times. This chain links TRBV5-6 with TRBJ2-1; TRBD2 agrees at 11 bases. Germline CDR1 and CDR2: SGHDT and YYEEEE. The V gene end was trimmed by 2 bases and the J gene end by 2 bases; junction bases not matched to a gene: 3. The CDR3 loop spans 16 amino acids. The CDR3 region has the DNA TGTGCCAGCAGCTTCACTAGCGGGAGTACCTACAATGAGCAGTTCTTC. This translates into CASSFTSGSTYNEQFF.

V usage is TRBV11-2 and J usage is TRBJ2-5, with 9 bases aligning to TRBD2. Germline CDR1 is SGHAT and CDR2 is FQNNGV. The CDR3 length is 18 residues. J lost 3 bases, V lost 2 bases, and 13 bases had no gene match. CDR3 loop: CASSLRRLAGLFKETQYF. CDR3 sequence (DNA): TGTGCCAGCAGCTTACGTCGCCTAGCGGGGCTATTTAAAGAGACCCAGTACTTC. The full variable domain, its missing parts supplied by reference TRBV11-2 and TRBJ2-5, is EAGVAQSPRYKIIEKRQSVAFWCNPISGHATLYWYQQILGQGPKLLIQFQNNGVVDDSQLPKDRFSAERLKGVDSTLKIQPAKLEDSAVYLCASSLRRLAGLFKETQYFGPGTRLLVL.